This TCR beta chain was documented in a study of monozygotic twins with inflammatory bowel disease. UMIs that included a 6-nucleotide sample barcode were added by template switching, which took place during cDNA synthesis. After re-calling the 5' RACE reads, TCRdb lists one entry per CDR3 protein, DNA absent. The sample data list 150,000 to 200,000 distinct CDR3 sequences. The study's findings and limits: Clonotype sharing was lower in IBD patients than healthy twins, most markedly with disease activity.

About this clonotype: What it binds is unknown.

CDR3 length equals 15 residues. CDR1 SGHKS and CDR2 YYEKEE come from the germline V gene (reference sequence). The receptor was isolated from a human donor with ulcerative colitis or Crohn's disease, or a healthy co-twin of an affected twin (not recorded which). The V call is TRBV5-5, the J call TRBJ1-5; checking the TCRdb D call of TRBD1 is not possible without DNA. Material: blood. CDR3 sequence: CASSRTGTGNQPQHF.